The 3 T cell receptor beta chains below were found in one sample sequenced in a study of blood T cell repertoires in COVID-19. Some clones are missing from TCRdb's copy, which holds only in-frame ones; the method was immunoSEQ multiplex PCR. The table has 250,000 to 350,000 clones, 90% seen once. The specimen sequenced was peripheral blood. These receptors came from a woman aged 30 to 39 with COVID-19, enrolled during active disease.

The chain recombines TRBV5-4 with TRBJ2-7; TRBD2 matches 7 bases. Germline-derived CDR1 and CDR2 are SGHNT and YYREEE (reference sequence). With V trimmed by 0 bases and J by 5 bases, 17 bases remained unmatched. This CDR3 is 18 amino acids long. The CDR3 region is CASSLGVASGRGMHEQYF. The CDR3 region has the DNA TGTGCCAGCAGCTTGGGGGTGGCTAGCGGTAGGGGAATGCACGAGCAGTACTTC.

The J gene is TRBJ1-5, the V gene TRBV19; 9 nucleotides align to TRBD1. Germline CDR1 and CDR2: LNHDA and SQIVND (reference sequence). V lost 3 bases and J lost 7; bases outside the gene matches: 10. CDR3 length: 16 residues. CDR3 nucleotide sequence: TGTGCCAGTAGTATTGCCCCGGGACAGGGTTTCCAGCCCCAGCATTTT. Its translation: CASSIAPGQGFQPQHF.

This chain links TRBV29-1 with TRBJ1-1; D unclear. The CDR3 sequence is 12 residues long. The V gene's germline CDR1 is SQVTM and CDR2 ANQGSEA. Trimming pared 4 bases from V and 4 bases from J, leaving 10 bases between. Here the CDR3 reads CSVVGVGTEAFF. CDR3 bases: TGCAGCGTTGTCGGGGTCGGCACTGAAGCTTTCTTT.